This T cell receptor (beta chain) originates from a study of T cells expressing NK-cell markers. This CDR3 region has 17 residues. No DNA is given; TCRdb re-called the 5' RACE reads and lists each CDR3 protein once. Its table records about 460,000 distinct CDR3 sequences. Sequenced: blood T cells: a sorted CD56 or NKG2C T cell subset, CD4+ or CD8+ T cells, or bulk PBMC T cells (not recorded which). The gene calls are TRBV12-3 or TRBV12-4 and TRBJ1-3; no DNA is available, so the TRBD1 call from TCRdb remains unchecked. The TCR comes from a woman between 45 and 60 years old in good health. CDR3 loop: CASSPLGEVLSGNTIYF.